The T cell receptor beta chain described here comes from a study of blood T cell repertoires in COVID-19. The repertoire was sequenced with immunoSEQ multiplex PCR; TCRdb's copy has only in-frame clones and lacks some. The sample has 50,000 to 70,000 clones; about 78% are singletons. Germline CDR1 LGHDT, CDR2 YNNKEL (reference sequence). V was shortened by 3 bases and J by 14 bases, with 17 bases between the two germline ends. The CDR3 runs to 13 residues. The rearrangement joins TRBV3-1 (or the pseudogene TRBV3-2) to TRBJ2-4, with D unresolved. Sample: peripheral blood. This clonotype was obtained from a man aged 45-60 years with active or convalescent COVID-19. The CDR3 DNA reads as TGTGCCAGCAGCCAGATTCCCGAATCCCAGAAGTACTTC. Translated, it gives CASSQIPESQKYF.